What follows are 21 T cell receptor beta chains derived from one specimen sequenced in a study of glioma-infiltrating T cells. The iRepertoire nested amplicon-rescue multiplex PCR amplified TCR alpha and beta CDR3s from RNA. Via MiXCR, TCRdb re-called the multiplex PCR reads, giving one row per CDR3 protein. The sample consists of 150,000 to 200,000 distinct CDR3 sequences, roughly 32% of them appearing once. The specimen was glioma tissue, nonneoplastic brain tissue, or PBMCs (not recorded which). The receptor set was obtained from a human donor with low-grade glioma or glioblastoma, undergoing nonglioma brain surgery, or in good health (not recorded which).

A note on this clonotype: At one end the junction does not follow the germline gene, possibly because of a read error. This rearrangement joins TRBV10-3 to TRBJ2-3; D is perhaps TRBD1 (6 bases). This CDR3 region has 12 residues. Per the germline V gene, CDR1 is ENHRY and CDR2 is SYGVKD. The CDR3 is CAIIGQTDTQYF. The CDR3 DNA sequence: TGTGCCATCATCGGACAGACAGATACTCAGTATTTT.

V and J are TRBV3-1 and TRBJ2-5; D ambiguous. The V and J ends lost 1 base and 1 base respectively, with 10 bases between them. CDR3 length: 15 amino acids. The germline V gene has CDR1 LGHDT and CDR2 YNNKEL (reference sequence). The CDR3 sequence: CASSQAPRTQETQYF. CDR3 in DNA: TGTGCCAGCAGCCAAGCCCCCAGGACCCAAGAGACCCAGTACTTC.

The table lists this clonotype with many counts. The V gene is TRBV6-1, the J gene TRBJ2-5; maybe TRBD2 (7 bases). V was trimmed by 7 bases and J by 2 bases, leaving 17 bases between them. The CDR3 extends over 15 amino acids. CDR1 is MNHNS, CDR2 SASEGT, per germline. The CDR3 reads CASNERGRGQETQYF. The CDR3 DNA is TGTGCCAGCAACGAGAGGGGGAGGGGGCAAGAGACCCAGTACTTC.

This clonotype was found many times. V usage is TRBV18 and J usage is TRBJ1-2; tentative D call: TRBD1 (5 bases). Trimming removed 0 bases from V and 6 bases from J, with 17 bases in between. CDR1 and CDR2 (germline): KGHSH, LQKENI. The CDR3 loop spans 16 amino acids. CDR3 protein: CASSPPSRVGGDGYTF. In DNA, the CDR3 is TGTGCCAGCTCACCACCGAGCAGGGTAGGAGGAGATGGCTACACCTTC.

This clonotype appeared many times. The chain employs TRBV6-6 and TRBJ2-7, with a weak D call TRBD1 (6 bases). The V gene's germline CDR1 is MNHNY and CDR2 SVGAGI (reference sequence). The CDR3 contains 16 residues. Deletions cut 3 bases from V and 1 base from J, with 16 bases between. The CDR3 loop is CASSYPDSGRSYEQYF. DNA for the CDR3: TGTGCCAGCAGTTATCCGGACAGCGGTAGGTCCTACGAGCAGTACTTC.

At least ten counts were recorded for this clonotype. This chain links TRBV7-8 with TRBJ2-7; TRBD2 agrees at 10 bases. The CDR3 is made up of 16 amino acids. Germline V gene lookup returns CDR1 SGHVS and CDR2 FQNEAQ. With 5 bases clipped from V and 2 bases from J, the junction kept 9 bases outside the gene matches. This CDR3 is CASSPPGLAVTYEQYF. CDR3 nucleotides: TGTGCCAGCAGCCCCCCCGGACTAGCGGTTACCTACGAGCAGTACTTC.

This clonotype was detected many times. The chain couples TRBV6-1 to TRBJ2-3, with 7 bases matching TRBD1. The CDR3 runs 15 residues. V dropped 4 bases and J dropped 3; count of bases not matched to a gene: 7. Germline CDR1 and CDR2: MNHNS and SASEGT. The CDR3, as DNA: TGTGCCAGCAGTGGAGGCAGGGGGAAGACAGATACGCAGTATTTT. Translated: CASSGGRGKTDTQYF.

This clonotype was detected ten times or more. The CDR3 DNA reads as TGCAGTGCTCTAGGGACAGGGGTTGTGAATCCTGGAAACACCATATATTTT. Protein: CSALGTGVVNPGNTIYF. The chain recombines TRBV20-1 with TRBJ1-3, with 10 positions matching TRBD1. This CDR3 has 17 amino acids. CDR1 is DFQATT, CDR2 SNEGSKA, per germline (reference sequence). Losses at the gene ends were 5 bases for V and 2 bases for J; bases not matched to a gene: 12.

This clonotype has ten or more counts. This sequence joins TRBV28 and TRBJ2-7, with D unclear. Trimming took 7 bases from V and 0 from J, leaving 10 bases between them. The length of the CDR3 is 13 residues. Germline CDR1 reads MDHEN; CDR2 reads SYDVKM. The CDR3 is CASIREGSYEQYF. CDR3 sequence (DNA): TGTGCCAGCATCCGAGAAGGCTCCTACGAGCAGTACTTC.

This clonotype was detected many times. The chain uses TRBV20-1 and TRBJ2-7, with D tentatively TRBD1 or TRBD2 (5 bases each). Trimming removed 1 base from V and 7 bases from J, with 23 bases in between. The CDR3 has 16 amino acids. CDR1 is DFQATT, CDR2 SNEGSKA, per germline (reference sequence). The CDR3 DNA reads as TGCAGTGCTAGAGGCGACCCAGGGACCCTGGACGGGGAGCAGTACTTC. Translation: CSARGDPGTLDGEQYF.

Of note for this clonotype: At one boundary the junction diverges from the germline segment, which might be a read error. The rearrangement links TRBV18 to TRBJ1-2; D call uncertain. The CDR3 totals 12 residues. Germline-derived CDR1 and CDR2 are KGHSH and LQKENI. The CDR3 DNA reads as TGTGCCAGCTCACCCCCGGGCGACGGCTACATCTTC. It translates to CASSPPGDGYIF. The full variable domain, its missing parts supplied by reference TRBV18 and TRBJ1-2, is NAGVMQNPRHLVRRRGQEARLRCSPMKGHSHVYWYRQLPEEGLKFMVYLQKENIIDESGMPKERFSAEFPKEGPSILRIQQVVRGDSAAYFCASSPPGDGYIFGSGTRLTVV.

At least ten counts were recorded for this clonotype. V usage is TRBV3-1 and J usage is TRBJ1-1; D remains unclear. The CDR3 covers 11 residues. The V and J ends lost 0 bases and 10 bases respectively, with 6 bases between them. The germline V gene has CDR1 LGHDT and CDR2 YNNKEL (reference sequence). The CDR3 bases are TGTGCCAGCAGCCAAGATCGGGTAGCTTTCTTT. Its translation: CASSQDRVAFF.

This clonotype occurred many times. Written as DNA, the CDR3 is TGTGCCAGCAGCTTAGCGTCGGGGACGAGTCGGACAGATACGCAGTATTTT. Protein product: CASSLASGTSRTDTQYF. J is TRBJ2-3 and V is TRBV7-2, with D perhaps assigned TRBD1 or TRBD2 (5 bases each). V lost 0 bases to trimming and J lost 3 bases, with 16 bases between them. The CDR3 totals 17 residues. Per germline, CDR1 SGHTA and CDR2 FQGNSA.

This clonotype appeared many times. V gene TRBV7-2 combines with J gene TRBJ2-3; perhaps TRBD2 as D (5 bases). CDR3 length equals 14 residues. V lost 5 bases, J lost 2 bases, and 11 bases lay in between. Germline V gene data show CDR1 as SGHTA and CDR2 as FQGNSA. The CDR3 spells CASSPGLPTDTQYF. The CDR3 DNA follows: TGTGCCAGCAGCCCTGGACTGCCCACAGATACGCAGTATTTT. Full variable domain (missing parts from reference TRBV7-2 and TRBJ2-3): GAGVSQSPSNKVTEKGKDVELRCDPISGHTALYWYRQSLGQGLEFLIYFQGNSAPDKSGLPSDRFSAERTGGSVSTLTIQRTQQEDSAVYLCASSPGLPTDTQYFGPGTRLTVL.

CDR3 region: CAWSVGLDDEQYF. DNA of the CDR3: TGTGCCTGGAGTGTGGGACTAGACGACGAGCAGTACTTC. This chain connects TRBV30 to TRBJ2-7, with 8 bases matching TRBD2. The V gene's germline CDR1 is GTSNPN and CDR2 SVGIG (reference sequence). The CDR3 covers 13 residues. The ends lost 0 bases at V and 5 bases at J; junction bases unmatched: 3.

With respect to this clonotype: A read error may be the cause here, since a much bigger clone is one base away. The CDR3 protein is CSVTNGSYEQYF. The CDR3 bases are TGCAGCGTCACTAACGGATCCTACGAGCAGTACTTC. V usage is TRBV29-1 and J usage is TRBJ2-7; D gene unclear. In germline, CDR1 is SQVTM, CDR2 ANQGSEA. Trimming pared 6 bases from V and 1 base from J, leaving 10 bases between. The CDR3 has 12 amino acids.

On this clonotype itself: This may be a read error, as it is one base from a much larger clone. This sequence joins TRBV6-2 or TRBV6-3 and TRBJ2-5, with TRBD1 matching 9 bases. Germline V gives CDR1 MNHEY, CDR2 SVGEGT. CDR3 length: 15 amino acids. The CDR3 nucleotides read TGTGTCAGCAGTGCGGGACAGGGTATTGGGGAGACCCAGTACTTC. It specifies CVSSAGQGIGETQYF.

This clonotype appeared many times. CDR3 sequence: CASSFRGVRLYEQYF. Here the CDR3 DNA reads TGTGCCAGCAGCTTCCGGGGCGTCAGGCTCTACGAGCAGTACTTC. V gene TRBV7-8 combines with J gene TRBJ2-7; D possibly matches TRBD1 or TRBD2 (5 bases each). The germline gives CDR1 SGHVS, CDR2 FQNEAQ. The CDR3 covers 15 residues. Trimming cost V 3 bases and J 3 bases, with 15 bases left between them.

The chain is built from TRBV3-1 and TRBJ2-1, with 8 bases aligning to TRBD2. The germline CDR1 and CDR2 sequences are LGHDT and YNNKEL (reference sequence). J gave up 0 bases and V 6 bases, and 10 bases lay outside the gene matches. The CDR3 length is 17 residues. CDR3 sequence: CASRGLLAGSSYNEQFF. Written as DNA, the CDR3 is TGTGCCAGCAGGGGCCTATTAGCGGGGAGCTCCTACAATGAGCAGTTCTTC.

This clonotype was observed many times. This chain uses TRBV20-1 with TRBJ1-2, with no clear D. The V gene's germline CDR1 is DFQATT and CDR2 SNEGSKA (reference sequence). With 0 bases removed from V and 6 bases from J, the gap between germline ends came to 14 bases. The CDR3 runs 14 residues. The CDR3: CSARDQRAWDGYTF. Here the CDR3 DNA reads TGCAGTGCTAGAGATCAAAGGGCATGGGATGGCTACACCTTC.

Only one count was recorded for this clonotype. At one end the junction does not follow the germline gene, possibly because of a read error. The chain employs TRBV18 and TRBJ2-1, with 10 bases lining up with TRBD2. This CDR3 region has 15 residues. Germline V gene sequence: CDR1 KGHSH, CDR2 LQKENI. CDR3 nucleotides: TGTGCCTGCTCCCTCATAGCGGGAGGTATCTATGAGCAGTTCTTC. This codes for CACSLIAGGIYEQFF.